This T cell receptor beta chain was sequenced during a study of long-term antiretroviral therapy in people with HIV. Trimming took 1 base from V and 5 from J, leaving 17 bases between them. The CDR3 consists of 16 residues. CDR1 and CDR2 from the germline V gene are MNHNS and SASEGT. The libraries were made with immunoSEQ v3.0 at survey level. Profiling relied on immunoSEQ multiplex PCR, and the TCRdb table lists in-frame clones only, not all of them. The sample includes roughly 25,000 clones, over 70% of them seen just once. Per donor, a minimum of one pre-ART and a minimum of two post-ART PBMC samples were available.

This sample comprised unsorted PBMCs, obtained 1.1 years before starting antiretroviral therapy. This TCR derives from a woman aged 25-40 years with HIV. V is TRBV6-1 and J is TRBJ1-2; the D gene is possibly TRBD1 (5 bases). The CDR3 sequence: CASSEGDPSAGYGYTF. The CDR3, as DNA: TGTGCCAGCAGTGAAGGGGACCCATCAGCAGGATATGGCTACACCTTC.